Shown below are 9 T cell receptor beta chains from a single sample sequenced in a study of CD8 T cells in ankylosing spondylitis. MiXCR was run by TCRdb on the 5' RACE reads, yielding one entry per CDR3 protein. This table holds about 360,000 distinct CDR3 sequences, 20% to 25% found once. Specimen: blood, either unsorted or a sorted T cell fraction (not recorded which). The receptor set was obtained from a male donor with ankylosing spondylitis or in good health (not recorded which).

The rearrangement uses TRBV15 and TRBJ2-3; 9 bases map to TRBD1. CDR3 size: 16 residues. V lost 4 bases, J lost 4 bases, and 9 bases stayed unmatched. From germline, CDR1 is LNHNV and CDR2 YYDKDF (reference sequence). The CDR3 spells CATSTGQGRRADTQYF. As DNA, the CDR3 is TGTGCCACCAGCACAGGACAGGGGAGGAGAGCAGATACGCAGTATTTT.

The chain links TRBV12-3 or TRBV12-4 to TRBJ2-7, with D perhaps TRBD2 (5 bases). The germline V and J ends were trimmed by 6 bases and 5 bases, with 11 bases remaining between them. The CDR3 loop spans 12 amino acids. The CDR3 coding sequence is TGTGCCAGCAGCCCCTACGGGGACGAGCAGTACTTC. Amino acid sequence: CASSPYGDEQYF.

This clonotype was found many times. This rearrangement joins TRBV15 to TRBJ2-7, with 8 bases aligning to TRBD2. The CDR3 length is 14 residues. V dropped 6 bases and J dropped 5; count of bases not matched to a gene: 9. The germline gives CDR1 LNHNV, CDR2 YYDKDF (reference sequence). The CDR3, as DNA: TGTGCCACCAGGGTAGCGGGGCGACTGAACGAGCAGTACTTC. Its translation: CATRVAGRLNEQYF.

This clonotype came up a few times. The chain couples TRBV12-3 or TRBV12-4 to TRBJ1-2; unclear D gene. V lost 10 bases and J lost 6, with 15 bases in between. The CDR3 totals 12 residues. The CDR3, as DNA: TGTGCCACCCAACAGTTGGTCAATGGCTACACCTTC. Protein sequence: CATQQLVNGYTF.

This clonotype was detected a few times. The gene calls are TRBV7-9 and TRBJ2-5, with no clear D. V was pared by 5 bases and J by 1 base, with 11 bases between. The CDR3 runs 14 residues. CDR1 and CDR2 from the germline V gene are SEHNR and FQNEAQ (reference sequence). CDR3 sequence: CASSDPRSQETQYF. DNA for the CDR3: TGTGCCAGCAGCGACCCGAGAAGCCAAGAGACCCAGTACTTC. The full variable domain, in which reference TRBV7-9 and TRBJ2-5 provide the parts outside the CDR3, is DTGVSQNPRHKITKRGQNVTFRCDPISEHNRLYWYRQTLGQGPEFLTYFQNEAQLEKSRLLSDRFSAERPKGSFSTLEIQRTEQGDSAMYLCASSDPRSQETQYFGPGTRLLVL.

This clonotype was seen many times. The chain employs TRBV29-1 and TRBJ1-4; 9 bases are a match to TRBD1. The J segment lost 8 bases and the V segment lost 6 bases, leaving 13 bases of the junction unmatched. Germline loops: CDR1 SQVTM, CDR2 ANQGSEA. This CDR3 contains 15 residues. In DNA, the CDR3 is TGCAGCGTCTTCTCAACCGGGACAGGGAGCGAAAAACTGTTTTTT. It codes for CSVFSTGTGSEKLFF. Drawing the rest from reference TRBV29-1 and TRBJ1-4, the complete variable domain is SAVISQKPSRDICQRGTSLTIQCQVDSQVTMMFWYRQQPGQSLTLIATANQGSEATYESGFVIDKFPISRPNLTFSTLTVSNMSPEDSSIYLCSVFSTGTGSEKLFFGSGTQLSVL.

This clonotype was seen only once. V usage is TRBV11-2 and J usage is TRBJ2-4; 8 bases map to TRBD2. CDR3 size: 16 residues. Germline V gene lookup returns CDR1 SGHAT and CDR2 FQNNGV. V lost 5 bases to trimming and J lost 0 bases; unmatched junction nucleotides: 6. The CDR3 protein is CASSPASGLAKNIQYF. The CDR3 DNA follows: TGTGCCAGCAGCCCGGCTAGCGGGTTAGCCAAAAACATTCAGTACTTC.

This sequence joins TRBV27 and TRBJ2-1, with a tentative D call TRBD1 (5 bases). There are 12 residues in the CDR3. V lost 10 bases and J lost 6, with 13 bases in between. Germline V lookup: CDR1 MNHEY, CDR2 SMNVEV (reference sequence). CDR3 sequence (DNA): TGTGCCACCCGACAGTTTTTCAATGAGCAGTTCTTC. The encoded protein is CATRQFFNEQFF.

This clonotype was counted ten times or more. The CDR3 DNA sequence: TGTGCCAGCAGGAAGCTAGCGGGGGGGTTAGGAGAGCAGTTCTTC. Protein: CASRKLAGGLGEQFF. The chain uses TRBV12-3 or TRBV12-4 and TRBJ2-1, with 12 bases lining up with TRBD2. There are 15 residues in the CDR3. Trimming took 6 bases from V and 10 from J; bases not matched to a gene: 10.